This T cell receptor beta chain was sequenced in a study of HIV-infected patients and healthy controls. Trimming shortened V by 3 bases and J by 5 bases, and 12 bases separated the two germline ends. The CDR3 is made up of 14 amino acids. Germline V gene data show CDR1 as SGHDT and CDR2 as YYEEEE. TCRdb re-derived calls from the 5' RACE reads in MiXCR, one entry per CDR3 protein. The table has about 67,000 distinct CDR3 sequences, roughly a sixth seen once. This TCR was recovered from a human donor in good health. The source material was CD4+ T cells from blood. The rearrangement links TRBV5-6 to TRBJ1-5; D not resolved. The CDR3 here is CASSSWGLHQPQHF. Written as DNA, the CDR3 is TGTGCCAGCAGCTCTTGGGGTCTCCATCAGCCCCAGCATTTT.